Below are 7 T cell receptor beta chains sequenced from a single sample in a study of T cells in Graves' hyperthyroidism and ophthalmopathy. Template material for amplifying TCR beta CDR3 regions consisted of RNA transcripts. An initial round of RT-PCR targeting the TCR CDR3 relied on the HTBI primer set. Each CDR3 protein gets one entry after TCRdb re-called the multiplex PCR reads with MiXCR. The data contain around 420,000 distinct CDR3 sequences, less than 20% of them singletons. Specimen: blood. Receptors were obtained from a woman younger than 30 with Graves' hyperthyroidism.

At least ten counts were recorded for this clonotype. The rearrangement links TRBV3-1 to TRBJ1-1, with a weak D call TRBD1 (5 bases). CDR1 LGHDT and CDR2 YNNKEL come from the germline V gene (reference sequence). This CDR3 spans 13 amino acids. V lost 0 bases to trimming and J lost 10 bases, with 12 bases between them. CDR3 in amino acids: CASSQEGHRPAFF. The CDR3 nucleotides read TGTGCCAGCAGCCAAGAGGGGCACAGGCCAGCTTTCTTT.

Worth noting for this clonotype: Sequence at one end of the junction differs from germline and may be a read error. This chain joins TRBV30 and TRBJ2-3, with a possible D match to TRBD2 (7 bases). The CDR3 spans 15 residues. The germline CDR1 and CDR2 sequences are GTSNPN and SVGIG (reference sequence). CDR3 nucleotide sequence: TGTGCCCGGAGCCGGAGGGGGGGTAGCACAGATACGCAGTATTTT. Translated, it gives CARSRRGGSTDTQYF.

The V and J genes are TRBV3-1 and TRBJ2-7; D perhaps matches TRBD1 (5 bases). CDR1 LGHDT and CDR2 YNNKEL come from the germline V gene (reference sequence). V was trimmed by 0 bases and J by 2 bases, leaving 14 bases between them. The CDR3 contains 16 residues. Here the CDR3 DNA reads TGTGCCAGCAGCCAAGAGGGAAGGCAGGGTACCTACGAGCAGTACTTC. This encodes CASSQEGRQGTYEQYF.

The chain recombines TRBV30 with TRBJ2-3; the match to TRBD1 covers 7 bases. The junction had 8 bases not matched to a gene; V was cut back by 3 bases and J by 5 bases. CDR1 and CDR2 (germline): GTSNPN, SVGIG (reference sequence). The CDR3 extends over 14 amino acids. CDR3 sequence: CAWSRDSQGDTQYF. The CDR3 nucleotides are TGTGCCTGGAGCCGGGACAGCCAGGGAGATACGCAGTATTTT.

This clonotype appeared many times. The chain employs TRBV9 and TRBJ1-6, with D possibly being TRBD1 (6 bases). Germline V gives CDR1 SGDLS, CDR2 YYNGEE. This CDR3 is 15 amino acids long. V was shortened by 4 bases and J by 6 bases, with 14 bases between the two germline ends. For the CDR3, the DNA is TGTGCCAGCAGCCCTAAGACAGGCCTTAATTCACCCCTCCACTTT. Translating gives CASSPKTGLNSPLHF.

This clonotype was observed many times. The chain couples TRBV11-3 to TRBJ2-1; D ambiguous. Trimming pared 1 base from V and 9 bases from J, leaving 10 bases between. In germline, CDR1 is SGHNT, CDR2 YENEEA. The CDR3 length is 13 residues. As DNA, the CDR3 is TGTGCCAGCAGCTTAGGGGCGTTTGGTGAGCAGTTCTTC. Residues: CASSLGAFGEQFF. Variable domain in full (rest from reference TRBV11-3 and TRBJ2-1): EAGVVQSPRYKIIEKKQPVAFWCNPISGHNTLYWYLQNLGQGPELLIRYENEEAVDDSQLPKDRFSAERLKGVDSTLKIQPAELGDSAVYLCASSLGAFGEQFFGPGTRLTVL.

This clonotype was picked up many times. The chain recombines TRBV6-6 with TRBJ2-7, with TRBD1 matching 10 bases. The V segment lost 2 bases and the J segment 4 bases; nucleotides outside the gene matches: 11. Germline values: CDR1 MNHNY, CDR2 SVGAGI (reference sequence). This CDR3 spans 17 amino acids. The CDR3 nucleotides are TGTGCCAGCAGTTACCGGGACAGGGGCATAAATAAATACGAGCAGTACTTC. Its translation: CASSYRDRGINKYEQYF.